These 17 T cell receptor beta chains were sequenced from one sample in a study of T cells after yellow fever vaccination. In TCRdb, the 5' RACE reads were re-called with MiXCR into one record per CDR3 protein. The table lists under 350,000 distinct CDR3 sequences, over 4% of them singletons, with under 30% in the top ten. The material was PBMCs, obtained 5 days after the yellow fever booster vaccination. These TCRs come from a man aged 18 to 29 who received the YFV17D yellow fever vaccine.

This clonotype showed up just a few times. This chain's CDR3 is CASTLGQEQFF. CDR3 bases: TGCGCCAGCACCCTGGGACAGGAGCAGTTCTTC. The chain carries TRBV5-1 and TRBJ2-1, with TRBD1 identical over 7 bases. This CDR3 is 11 amino acids long. Unmatched junction bases numbered 4, after V lost 6 bases and J lost 10 bases. Germline CDR1 reads SGHRS; CDR2 reads YFSETQ.

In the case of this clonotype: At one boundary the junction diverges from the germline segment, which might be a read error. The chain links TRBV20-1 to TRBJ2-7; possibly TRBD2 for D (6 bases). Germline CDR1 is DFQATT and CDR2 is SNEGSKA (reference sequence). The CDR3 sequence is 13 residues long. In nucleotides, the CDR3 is TGCAGTGCTGCCACCGGACTACTCTACGAGCAGCACTTC. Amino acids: CSAATGLLYEQHF.

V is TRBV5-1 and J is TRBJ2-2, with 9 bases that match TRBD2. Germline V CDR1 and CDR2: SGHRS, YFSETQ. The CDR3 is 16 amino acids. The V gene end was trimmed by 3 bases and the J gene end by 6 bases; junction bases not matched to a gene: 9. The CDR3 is CASSWRGGRLAGELFF. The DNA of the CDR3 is TGCGCCAGCAGCTGGCGGGGGGGCCGCCTGGCCGGGGAGCTGTTTTTT.

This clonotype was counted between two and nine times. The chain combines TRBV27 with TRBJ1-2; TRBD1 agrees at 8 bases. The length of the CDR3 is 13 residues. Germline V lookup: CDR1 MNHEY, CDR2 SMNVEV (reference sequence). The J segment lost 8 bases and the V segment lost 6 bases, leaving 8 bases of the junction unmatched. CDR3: CASRWDRRGGYTF. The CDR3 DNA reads TGTGCCAGCAGATGGGACAGGCGAGGCGGCTACACCTTC.

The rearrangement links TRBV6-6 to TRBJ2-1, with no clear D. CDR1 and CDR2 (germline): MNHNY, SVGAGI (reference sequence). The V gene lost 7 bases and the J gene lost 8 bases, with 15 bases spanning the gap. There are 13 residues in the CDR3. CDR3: CASTPRRVDEQFF. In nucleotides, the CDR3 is TGTGCCAGCACCCCCCGGCGCGTCGATGAGCAGTTCTTC.

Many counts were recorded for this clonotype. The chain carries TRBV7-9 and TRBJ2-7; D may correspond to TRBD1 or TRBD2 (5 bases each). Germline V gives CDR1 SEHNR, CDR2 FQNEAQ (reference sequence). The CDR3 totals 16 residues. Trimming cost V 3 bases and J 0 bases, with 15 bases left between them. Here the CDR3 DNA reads TGTGCCAGCAGCTTGGGGGACCGATATGTCTCCTACGAGCAGTACTTC. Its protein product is CASSLGDRYVSYEQYF.

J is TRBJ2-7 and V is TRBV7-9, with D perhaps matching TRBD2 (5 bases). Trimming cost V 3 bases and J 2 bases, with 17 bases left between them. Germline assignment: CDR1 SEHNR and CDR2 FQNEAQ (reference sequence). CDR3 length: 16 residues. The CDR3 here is CASSLSLVVRAYEQYF. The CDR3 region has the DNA TGTGCCAGCAGCTTGTCCCTCGTCGTGAGGGCCTACGAGCAGTACTTC.

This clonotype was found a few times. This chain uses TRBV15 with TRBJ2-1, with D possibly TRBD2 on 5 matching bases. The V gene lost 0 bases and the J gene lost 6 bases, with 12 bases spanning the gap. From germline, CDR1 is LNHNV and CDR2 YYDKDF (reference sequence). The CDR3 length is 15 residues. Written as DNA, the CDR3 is TGTGCCACCAGCAGAGATTTTCGCGCGGGCAATGAGCAGTTCTTC. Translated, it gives CATSRDFRAGNEQFF.

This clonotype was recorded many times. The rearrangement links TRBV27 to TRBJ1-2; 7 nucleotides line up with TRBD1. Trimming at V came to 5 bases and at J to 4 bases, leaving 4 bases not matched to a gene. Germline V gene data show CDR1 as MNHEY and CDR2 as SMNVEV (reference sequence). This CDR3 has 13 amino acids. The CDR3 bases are TGTGCCAGCAGTCCCGACAGGGCCTATGGCTACACCTTC. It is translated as CASSPDRAYGYTF.

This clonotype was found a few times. The CDR3 reads CSARTSGNIQYF. CDR3 sequence (DNA): TGCAGTGCCAGGACTAGCGGAAACATTCAGTACTTC. This chain links TRBV20-1 with TRBJ2-4, with 10 bases aligning to TRBD2. V lost 6 bases, J lost 6 bases, and 2 bases stayed unmatched. The length of the CDR3 is 12 residues. Germline-derived CDR1 and CDR2 are DFQATT and SNEGSKA (reference sequence).

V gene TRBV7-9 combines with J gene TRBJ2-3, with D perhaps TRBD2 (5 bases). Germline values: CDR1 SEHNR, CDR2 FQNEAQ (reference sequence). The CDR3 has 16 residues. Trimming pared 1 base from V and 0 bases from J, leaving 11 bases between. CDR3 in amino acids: CASSLGPSRSTDTQYF. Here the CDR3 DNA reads TGTGCCAGCAGCTTAGGGCCTAGCAGGAGCACAGATACGCAGTATTTT.

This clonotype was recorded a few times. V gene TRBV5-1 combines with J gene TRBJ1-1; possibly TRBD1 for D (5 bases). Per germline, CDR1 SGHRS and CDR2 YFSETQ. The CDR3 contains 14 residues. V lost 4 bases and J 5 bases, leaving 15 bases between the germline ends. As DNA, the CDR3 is TGCGCCAGCAGCCCAAGGGGACCTGGGACTGAAGCTTTCTTT. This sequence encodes CASSPRGPGTEAFF.

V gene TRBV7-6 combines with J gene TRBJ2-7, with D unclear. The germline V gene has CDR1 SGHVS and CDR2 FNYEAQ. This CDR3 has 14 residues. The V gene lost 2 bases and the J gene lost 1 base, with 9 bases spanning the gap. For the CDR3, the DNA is TGTGCCAGCAGCTTAACGCAGCTTTCCTACGAGCAGTACTTC. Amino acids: CASSLTQLSYEQYF.

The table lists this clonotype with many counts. The CDR3 reads CASSPYDSSTDTQYF. The CDR3 region has the DNA TGCGCCAGCAGCCCCTATGACAGCAGCACAGATACGCAGTATTTT. The chain combines TRBV5-1 with TRBJ2-3; weak D call: TRBD1 (5 bases). The CDR3 is 15 residues long. Trimming removed 4 bases at V and 0 bases at J, with 12 bases between. From germline, CDR1 is SGHRS and CDR2 YFSETQ. The variable domain in full, with the rest retrieved from reference TRBV5-1 and TRBJ2-3, is KAGVTQTPRYLIKTRGQQVTLSCSPISGHRSVSWYQQTPGQGLQFLFEYFSETQRNKGNFPGRFSGRQFSNSRSEMNVSTLELGDSALYLCASSPYDSSTDTQYFGPGTRLTVL.

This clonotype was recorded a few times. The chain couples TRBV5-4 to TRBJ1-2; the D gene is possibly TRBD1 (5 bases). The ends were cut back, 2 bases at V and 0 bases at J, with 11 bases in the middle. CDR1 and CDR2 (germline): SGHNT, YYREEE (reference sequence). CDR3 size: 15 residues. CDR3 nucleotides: TGTGCCAGCAGCTTCGGGGGGATGTCTAACTATGGCTACACCTTC. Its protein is CASSFGGMSNYGYTF.

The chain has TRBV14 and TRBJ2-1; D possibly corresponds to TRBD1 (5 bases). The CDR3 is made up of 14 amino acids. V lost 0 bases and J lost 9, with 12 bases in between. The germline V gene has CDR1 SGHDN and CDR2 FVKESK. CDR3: CASSQEPGFGEQFF. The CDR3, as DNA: TGTGCCAGCAGCCAAGAACCAGGGTTTGGTGAGCAGTTCTTC.

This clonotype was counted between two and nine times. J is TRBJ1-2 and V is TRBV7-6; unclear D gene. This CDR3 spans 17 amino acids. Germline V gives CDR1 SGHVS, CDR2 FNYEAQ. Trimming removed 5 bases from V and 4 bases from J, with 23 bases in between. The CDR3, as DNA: TGTGCCAGCAGCCTACGACTACACGCAGGCACACGCTATGGCTACACCTTC. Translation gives CASSLRLHAGTRYGYTF.